This T cell receptor (beta chain) was sequenced for a study of blood T cell repertoires in COVID-19. Study-level information: Some COVID-19 samples were acute and others convalescent; all came from the United States, Italy and Spain. PBMCs, B-cell-depleted T cells, or T cells were the source of the cDNA or gDNA that made up the material.

Repertoires were generated with immunoSEQ multiplex PCR, while TCRdb's copy carries only in-frame clones and drops some. Of approximately 400,000 clones detected, around 89% appear once; the ten largest clones hold about 12%. Germline V gene sequence: CDR1 WNHNN, CDR2 SYGVQD (reference sequence). The CDR3 spans 16 residues. V gave up 2 bases and J gave up 6 bases; unmatched junction bases: 5. Enrollment of patients from Seattle took place during active infection, with longitudinal follow-up. This receptor was obtained from a woman in her fifties or sixties with COVID-19, enrolled during active disease. Sequenced sample: peripheral blood. The V and J genes are TRBV10-1 and TRBJ2-1; 12 bases are a match to TRBD2. The chain's CDR3 is CASSEQLAGGLNEQFF. In nucleotides, the CDR3 is TGCGCCAGCAGTGAGCAACTAGCGGGGGGCCTCAATGAGCAGTTCTTC.